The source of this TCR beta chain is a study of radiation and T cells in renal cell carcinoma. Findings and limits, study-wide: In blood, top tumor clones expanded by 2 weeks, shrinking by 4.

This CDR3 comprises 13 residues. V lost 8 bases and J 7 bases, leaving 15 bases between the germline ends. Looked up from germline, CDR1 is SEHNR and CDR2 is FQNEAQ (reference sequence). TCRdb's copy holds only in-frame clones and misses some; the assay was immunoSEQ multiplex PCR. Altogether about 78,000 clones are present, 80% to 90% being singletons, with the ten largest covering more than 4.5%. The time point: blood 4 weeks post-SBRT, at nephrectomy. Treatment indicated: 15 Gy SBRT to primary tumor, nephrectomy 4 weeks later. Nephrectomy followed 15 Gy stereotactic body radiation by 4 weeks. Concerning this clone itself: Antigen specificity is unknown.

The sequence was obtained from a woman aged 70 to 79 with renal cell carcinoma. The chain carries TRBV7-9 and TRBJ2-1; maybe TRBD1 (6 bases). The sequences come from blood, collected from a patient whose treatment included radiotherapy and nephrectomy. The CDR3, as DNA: TGTGCCAGCCAGCAGCTTACAGGGAATGAGCAGTTCTTC. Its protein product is CASQQLTGNEQFF.